This entry describes one T cell receptor (beta chain). This sample was taken from a study of blood T cell repertoires in COVID-19. Study-level information: The United States, Italy and Spain provided the acute and convalescent COVID-19 samples. The cDNA or gDNA used as material had been derived from T cells, B-cell-depleted T cells, or PBMCs.

Original methodology: From reference gene primer amplification, estimates of nucleated cell counts were derived. Only in-frame clones appear in the TCRdb table, and some are missing; sequencing was by immunoSEQ multiplex PCR. The D gene and trimming were derived from the DNA, and the V and J assignments and clone size from that table. The sample includes more than 110,000 clones, roughly four fifths seen only once; the top ten take 5% to 7.5%. From germline, CDR1 is LNHDA and CDR2 SQIVND (reference sequence). The CDR3 consists of 16 residues. The V segment lost 5 bases and the J segment 2 bases; nucleotides outside the gene matches: 9.

The rearrangement links TRBV19 to TRBJ1-5; 7 bases map to TRBD1. This TCR was sampled from a human donor in a cohort sampled during active COVID-19. Sequencing was done on a sample of peripheral blood. The CDR3 protein is CASSSWGGQGNQPQHF. In nucleotides, the CDR3 is TGTGCCAGTAGTTCGTGGGGAGGACAGGGCAATCAGCCCCAGCATTTT.